The 7 T cell receptor beta chains in this list originate from one sample, sequenced in a study of blood T cell repertoires in COVID-19 (dated by TCRdb to about 2020). The library was made by the immunoSEQ multiplex PCR assay. TCRdb holds this immuneACCESS table with in-frame rearrangements only. Some clones are missing; in checked studies, unresolved V genes explain under half, and the rest has no known cause. Present in this sample are about 85,000 clones, roughly four fifths of which were seen just once. The ten most abundant clones make up 6.3% of the sample. Sequencing used peripheral blood. Receptor source: a man between 60 and 75 years old with acute or convalescent COVID-19.

This clone has only one observation. V usage is TRBV19 and J usage is TRBJ1-4; 7 bases fit TRBD1. After removal of 1 base from V and 8 bases from J, the junction contained 4 bases not matched to a gene. CDR3 size: 14 residues. In germline, CDR1 is LNHDA, CDR2 SQIVND (reference sequence). CDR3 sequence: CASSIGTGYEKLFF. Here the CDR3 DNA reads TGTGCCAGTAGTATAGGGACAGGCTACGAAAAACTGTTTTTT.

The chain has TRBV2 and TRBJ1-6; 10 bases agree with TRBD1. CDR1 SNHLY and CDR2 FYNNEI come from the germline V gene. The CDR3 length is 15 residues. The ends lost 6 bases at V and 7 bases at J; junction bases unmatched: 6. CDR3 sequence: CASSLMGQGNSPLHF. Written as DNA, the CDR3 is TGTGCCAGCAGCCTCATGGGACAGGGGAATTCACCCCTCCACTTT.

CDR3: CASSRTVNTEAFF. In DNA form, the CDR3 reads TGTGCCAGTAGTAGGACAGTGAACACTGAAGCTTTCTTT. The chain joins TRBV19 to TRBJ1-1; weak D call: TRBD1 (6 bases). Germline V gene sequence: CDR1 LNHDA, CDR2 SQIVND (reference sequence). Trimming left V 4 bases short and J 0 bases short, with 6 bases between. This CDR3 contains 13 residues.

The chain recombines TRBV19 with TRBJ2-7; possibly TRBD2 for D (6 bases). This CDR3 has 15 residues. Germline-derived CDR1 and CDR2 are LNHDA and SQIVND (reference sequence). V dropped 5 bases and J dropped 8 bases, with 22 bases sitting between them. The CDR3 DNA follows: TGTGCCAGTAGTGGAGCGGGCATTACCTCCGGTCAGCAGTACTTC. Its translation: CASSGAGITSGQQYF. Full variable domain (missing parts from reference TRBV19 and TRBJ2-7): DGGITQSPKYLFRKEGQNVTLSCEQNLNHDAMYWYRQDPGQGLRLIYYSQIVNDFQKGDIAEGYSVSREKKESFPLTVTSAQKNPTAFYLCASSGAGITSGQQYFGPGTRLTVT.

This clone was observed a handful of times. J is TRBJ2-7 and V is TRBV6-5, with D possibly TRBD1 on 6 matching bases. The CDR3 covers 15 residues. Germline loops: CDR1 MNHEY, CDR2 SVGAGI. The V end was cut by 2 bases, the J end by 6 bases, with 17 bases between. In nucleotides, the CDR3 is TGTGCCAGCAGTTACGGGCAGGGGCCGCTCTCCGAGCAGTACTTC. Translated, it gives CASSYGQGPLSEQYF.

This clone has a handful of counts. This sequence joins TRBV6-5 and TRBJ2-7, with 7 bases matching TRBD2. This CDR3 has 12 amino acids. V was clipped by 11 bases and J by 3 bases; unmatched bases: 7. Germline V lookup: CDR1 MNHEY, CDR2 SVGAGI. The CDR3 sequence is CASGLGDYEQYF. As DNA, the CDR3 is TGTGCCTCTGGACTAGGGGACTACGAGCAGTACTTC.

This chain uses TRBV19 with TRBJ1-6; D remains unclear. The V end was cut by 0 bases, the J end by 9 bases, with 15 bases between. The CDR3 extends over 16 amino acids. Germline V gives CDR1 LNHDA, CDR2 SQIVND (reference sequence). For the CDR3, the DNA is TGTGCCAGTAGTATAGATGGCGAGAGGGCCCGTTCACCCCTCCACTTT. The encoded protein is CASSIDGERARSPLHF.